Here is one T cell receptor beta chain with its context. Antigen specificity is unknown. The V gene lost 5 bases and the J gene lost 7 bases, with 8 bases spanning the gap. Per germline, CDR1 MNHEY and CDR2 SMNVEV (reference sequence). The CDR3 extends over 12 amino acids. PCR amplification relied on 60 Vbeta primers (plus 13 Jbeta primers). Measured with immunoSEQ multiplex PCR; TCRdb has only the in-frame clones, and not every one. Found here are some 150,000 clones, around 85% of them singletons; the top ten hold about 0.85%. This entry comes from a study of cytomegalovirus exposure and HLA in healthy donors. Overall study context: Researchers previously reported finding 117 million unique TCR beta sequences from 170 million or so T cells.

Broader study findings: CMV serostatus alone was available as immune exposure information.

The chain joins TRBV27 to TRBJ1-4; D gene uncertain. The sequenced sample was PBMCs. This TCR derives from a young woman in good health and CMV-seronegative. CDR3 sequence reads: CASSHRAEKLFF. The CDR3 DNA is TGTGCCAGCAGTCACCGAGCTGAAAAACTGTTTTTT.